The clone carrying this T cell receptor (beta chain) has a single count. This record belongs to a study of tumor-infiltrating lymphocytes in localized non-small cell lung cancer. Study as a whole: Patients included smokers and never-smokers with various histologies, some sampled after neoadjuvant chemotherapy.

Only in-frame clones appear in the TCRdb table, and some are missing; sequencing was by immunoSEQ multiplex PCR. The repertoire holds under 10,000 clones, with roughly 78% as singletons. CDR1 is SQVTM, CDR2 ANQGSEA, per germline. This CDR3 comprises 13 residues. Trimming cost V 7 bases and J 2 bases; bases outside gene matches: 3. This chain uses TRBV29-1 with TRBJ2-1; 9 bases map to TRBD1. Sequencing was done on a sample of lung tumor tissue. This receptor was taken from a human donor with non-small cell lung cancer. The CDR3 nucleotides are TGCAGCGCAGGGACAGGGCCCTACAATGAGCAGTTCTTC. Translated: CSAGTGPYNEQFF.